The sequence of this T cell receptor beta chain was determined in a study of blood T cell repertoires in COVID-19. Authors' methods: Reference gene primer amplification in the assay estimated nucleated cell counts. TCRdb's copy holds only in-frame clones and misses some; the assay was immunoSEQ multiplex PCR. Clone size and V and J calls were adopted from that table, with D and trimming inferred from the DNA. The sample lists about 91,000 clones, around 79% occurring once. V dropped 2 bases and J dropped 4; count of bases not matched to a gene: 4. Germline assignment: CDR1 SGHTA and CDR2 FQGNSA. CDR3 length equals 15 residues.

The receptor comes from a woman of 80 years or more with acute or convalescent COVID-19. The sample comprised peripheral blood. The chain carries TRBV7-2 and TRBJ2-1; 8 nucleotides agree with TRBD2. CDR3 in DNA: TGTGCCAGCAGCTTATTCAGCGGGGGATACAATGAGCAGTTCTTC. As protein: CASSLFSGGYNEQFF.